This T cell receptor beta chain was captured by sequencing in a study of cytomegalovirus exposure and HLA in healthy donors. Primers: 60 Vbeta forward and 13 Jbeta reverse. TCRdb's copy holds only in-frame clones and misses some; the assay was immunoSEQ multiplex PCR. This sample has about 160,000 clones, with approximately 88% found just once. The CDR3 has 13 residues. Germline V gene sequence: CDR1 SGHDT, CDR2 YYEEEE. Unmatched junction bases numbered 8, after V lost 7 bases and J lost 5 bases. This clonotype was obtained from a woman younger than 30 in good health and CMV-seronegative. The chain couples TRBV5-6 to TRBJ1-2; 7 nucleotides line up with TRBD1. Material for sequencing was PBMCs. CDR3 loop: CASCDRALYGYTF. The CDR3 coding sequence is TGTGCCAGCTGTGACAGGGCGCTATATGGCTACACCTTC.